A selection of T cell receptor beta chains follows, all from one sample in a study of T cells in Graves' hyperthyroidism and ophthalmopathy. TCRdb reprocessed the multiplex PCR reads with MiXCR, giving one entry per CDR3 protein. The data show around 380,000 distinct CDR3 sequences, roughly 14% seen once. The specimen sequenced was blood. These receptors all stem from a man aged 25 to 45 with Graves' hyperthyroidism that later progressed to Graves' ophthalmopathy. CDR3s include the opening cysteine and the closing phenylalanine or tryptophan. Each record gives: CDR3 protein, J gene, V gene.

CDR3aa: CASSCQGLNEQFF; j_gene: TRBJ2-1; v_gene: TRBV6-5
CDR3aa: CASSLVGGMNTEAFF; j_gene: TRBJ1-1; v_gene: TRBV7-2
CDR3aa: CASRQGPVGNTEAFF; j_gene: TRBJ1-1; v_gene: TRBV27
CDR3aa: CASSPGWGADTQYF; j_gene: TRBJ2-3; v_gene: TRBV7-6
CDR3aa: CASSLRPSGLRFF; j_gene: TRBJ2-1; v_gene: TRBV7-2
CDR3aa: CASSLSQRAKNIQYF; j_gene: TRBJ2-4; v_gene: TRBV27
CDR3aa: CASSQPERGGNTEAFF; j_gene: TRBJ1-1; v_gene: TRBV4-2
CDR3aa: CASSLLEDLLKGYGYTF; j_gene: TRBJ1-2; v_gene: TRBV6-5
CDR3aa: CASQPRRGVNTEAFF; j_gene: TRBJ1-1; v_gene: TRBV19
CDR3aa: CASSYSRGNGYTF; j_gene: TRBJ1-2; v_gene: TRBV6-2/TRBV6-3
CDR3aa: CASLEGIYNSPLHF; j_gene: TRBJ1-6; v_gene: TRBV28
CDR3aa: CSARLRGVSAFF; j_gene: TRBJ1-1; v_gene: TRBV20-1
CDR3aa: CASSESGWNEQFF; j_gene: TRBJ2-1; v_gene: TRBV6-1
CDR3aa: CSARDSFGSKLFF; j_gene: TRBJ2-2; v_gene: TRBV20-1
CDR3aa: CASRTGSTDTQYF; j_gene: TRBJ2-3; v_gene: TRBV28
CDR3aa: CASGNHYEQYF; j_gene: TRBJ2-7; v_gene: TRBV27
CDR3aa: CASSQAYGSGGAIQETQYF; j_gene: TRBJ2-5; v_gene: TRBV4-1
CDR3aa: CASMLSGSYEQYF; j_gene: TRBJ2-7; v_gene: TRBV28
CDR3aa: CASSQLRPTSTDTQYF; j_gene: TRBJ2-3; v_gene: TRBV18
CDR3aa: CASSSAQVNSPLHF; j_gene: TRBJ1-6; v_gene: TRBV12-3/TRBV12-4
CDR3aa: CASSSKGGVEAFF; j_gene: TRBJ1-1; v_gene: TRBV7-2
CDR3aa: CASSQDGGGGGTQYF; j_gene: TRBJ2-3; v_gene: TRBV9
CDR3aa: CASLQTNYGYTF; j_gene: TRBJ1-2; v_gene: TRBV2
CDR3aa: CASSEGTEQPFGQYF; j_gene: TRBJ2-7; v_gene: TRBV2
CDR3aa: CASSINRGLNTEAFF; j_gene: TRBJ1-1; v_gene: TRBV5-6
CDR3aa: CASSYSPGFYEQYF; j_gene: TRBJ2-7; v_gene: TRBV6-5
CDR3aa: CASSHATYEQYF; j_gene: TRBJ2-7; v_gene: TRBV3-1
CDR3aa: CASRIPGTVQETQYF; j_gene: TRBJ2-5; v_gene: TRBV11-2
CDR3aa: CSAAGGSGNTIYF; j_gene: TRBJ1-3; v_gene: TRBV20-1
CDR3aa: CASSVEGVAYNEQFF; j_gene: TRBJ2-1; v_gene: TRBV9
CDR3aa: CAWRNRGGTEAFF; j_gene: TRBJ1-1; v_gene: TRBV30
CDR3aa: CASSEVTSGRNQETQYF; j_gene: TRBJ2-5; v_gene: TRBV2
CDR3aa: CASSGIRSITPTSGANVLTF; j_gene: TRBJ2-6; v_gene: TRBV2
CDR3aa: CASSPARTVQAFF; j_gene: TRBJ1-1; v_gene: TRBV12-3/TRBV12-4
CDR3aa: CASSHLPPGGTGELFF; j_gene: TRBJ2-2; v_gene: TRBV14
CDR3aa: CASSPDRGGNQPQHF; j_gene: TRBJ1-5; v_gene: TRBV2
CDR3aa: CASSLGLRQGVIGGYTF; j_gene: TRBJ1-2; v_gene: TRBV5-6
CDR3aa: CASRKTSGGTDTQYF; j_gene: TRBJ2-3; v_gene: TRBV4-1
CDR3aa: CASSSLGASGTYEQYF; j_gene: TRBJ2-7; v_gene: TRBV28
CDR3aa: CASSQGVNGYTF; j_gene: TRBJ1-2; v_gene: TRBV3-1
CDR3aa: CASSVGTASYTQYF; j_gene: TRBJ2-3; v_gene: TRBV9
CDR3aa: CASSQKGVTEAFF; j_gene: TRBJ1-1; v_gene: TRBV3-1
CDR3aa: CASSLVGWRDQETQYF; j_gene: TRBJ2-5; v_gene: TRBV7-9
CDR3aa: CASSWTVLNTEAFF; j_gene: TRBJ1-1; v_gene: TRBV4-1
CDR3aa: CASSLNRAGSDTQYF; j_gene: TRBJ2-3; v_gene: TRBV6-1